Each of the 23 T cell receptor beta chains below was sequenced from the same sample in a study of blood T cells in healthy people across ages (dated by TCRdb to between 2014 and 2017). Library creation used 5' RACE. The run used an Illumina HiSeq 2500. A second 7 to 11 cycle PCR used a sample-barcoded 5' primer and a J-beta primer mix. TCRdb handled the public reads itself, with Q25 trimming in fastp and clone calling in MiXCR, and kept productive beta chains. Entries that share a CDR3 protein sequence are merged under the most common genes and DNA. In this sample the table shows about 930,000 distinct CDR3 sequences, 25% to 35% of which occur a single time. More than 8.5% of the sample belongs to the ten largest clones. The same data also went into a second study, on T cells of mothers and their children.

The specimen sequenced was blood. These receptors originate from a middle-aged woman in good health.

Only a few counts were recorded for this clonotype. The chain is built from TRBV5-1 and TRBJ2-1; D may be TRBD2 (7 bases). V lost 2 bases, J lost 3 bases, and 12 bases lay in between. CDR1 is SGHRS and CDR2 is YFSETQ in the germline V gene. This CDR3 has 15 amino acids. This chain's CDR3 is CASSFGGLLYNEQFF. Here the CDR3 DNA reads TGCGCCAGCAGCTTCGGGGGGCTACTCTACAATGAGCAGTTCTTC.

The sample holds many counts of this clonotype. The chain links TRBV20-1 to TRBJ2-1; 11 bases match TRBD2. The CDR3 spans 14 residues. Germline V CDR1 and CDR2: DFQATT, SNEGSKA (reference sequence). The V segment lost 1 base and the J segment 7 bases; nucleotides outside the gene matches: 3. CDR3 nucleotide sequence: TGCAGTGCTAGAGGTAGCGGGGGGGCGAATGAGCAGTTCTTC. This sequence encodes CSARGSGGANEQFF.

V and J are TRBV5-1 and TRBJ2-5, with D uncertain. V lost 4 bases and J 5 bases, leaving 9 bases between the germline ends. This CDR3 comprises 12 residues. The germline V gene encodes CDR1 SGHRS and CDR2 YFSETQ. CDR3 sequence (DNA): TGCGCCAGCAGCGAGAGGCGGGAGACCCAGTACTTC. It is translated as CASSERRETQYF. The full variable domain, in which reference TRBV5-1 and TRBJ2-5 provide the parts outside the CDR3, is KAGVTQTPRYLIKTRGQQVTLSCSPISGHRSVSWYQQTPGQGLQFLFEYFSETQRNKGNFPGRFSGRQFSNSRSEMNVSTLELGDSALYLCASSERRETQYFGPGTRLLVL.

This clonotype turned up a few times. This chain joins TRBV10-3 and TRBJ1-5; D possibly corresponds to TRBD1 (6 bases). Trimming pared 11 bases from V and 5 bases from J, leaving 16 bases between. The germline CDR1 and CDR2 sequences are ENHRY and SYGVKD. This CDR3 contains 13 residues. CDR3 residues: CASAQSGDQPQHF. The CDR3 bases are TGTGCCTCGGCGCAATCAGGGGATCAGCCCCAGCATTTT.

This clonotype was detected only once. CDR3: CASGGASGARTGELFF. DNA of the CDR3: TGTGCCAGCGGGGGGGCTAGCGGGGCGAGGACCGGGGAGCTGTTTTTT. This chain connects TRBV6-6 to TRBJ2-2; 9 nucleotides match TRBD2. Germline V CDR1 and CDR2: MNHNY, SVGAGI (reference sequence). The V gene end was trimmed by 8 bases and the J gene end by 5 bases; junction bases not matched to a gene: 12. The CDR3 contains 16 residues.

The DNA of the CDR3 is TGTGCCAGCAGCCCCCGCGTCGGGTCACCCCTCCACTTT. This translates into CASSPRVGSPLHF. V and J are TRBV3-1 and TRBJ1-6, with no clear D. V dropped 4 bases and J dropped 10 bases, with 11 bases sitting between them. Germline V CDR1 and CDR2: LGHDT, YNNKEL (reference sequence). CDR3 size: 13 residues.

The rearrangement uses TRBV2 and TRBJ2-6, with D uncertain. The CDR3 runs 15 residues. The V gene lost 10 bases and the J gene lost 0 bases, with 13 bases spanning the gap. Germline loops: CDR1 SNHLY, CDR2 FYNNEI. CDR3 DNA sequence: TGTGCCACCGAATCGGTGGGCTCTGGGGCCAACGTCCTGACTTTC. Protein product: CATESVGSGANVLTF.

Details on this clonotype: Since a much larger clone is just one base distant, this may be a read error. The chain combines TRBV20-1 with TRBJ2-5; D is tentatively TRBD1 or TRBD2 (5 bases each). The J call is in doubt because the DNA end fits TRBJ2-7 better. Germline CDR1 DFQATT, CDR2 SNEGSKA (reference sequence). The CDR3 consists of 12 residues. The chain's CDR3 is CGADEGTYEQYF. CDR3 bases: TGCGGTGCCGACGAGGGGACCTACGAGCAGTACTTC.

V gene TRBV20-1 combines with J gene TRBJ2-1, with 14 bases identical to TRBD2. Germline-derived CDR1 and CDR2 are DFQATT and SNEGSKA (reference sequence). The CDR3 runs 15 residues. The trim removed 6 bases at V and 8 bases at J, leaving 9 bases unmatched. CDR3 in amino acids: CSAPTSGGASDEQFF. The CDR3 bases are TGCAGTGCCCCGACTAGCGGGGGGGCCAGCGATGAGCAGTTCTTC.

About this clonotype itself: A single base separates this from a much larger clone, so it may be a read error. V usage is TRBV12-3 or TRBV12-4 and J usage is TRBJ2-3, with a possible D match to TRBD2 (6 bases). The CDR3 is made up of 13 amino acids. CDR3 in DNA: TGTGCCAGCCGGGACTGGAACACAGATATGCAGTATTTT. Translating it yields CASRDWNTDMQYF.

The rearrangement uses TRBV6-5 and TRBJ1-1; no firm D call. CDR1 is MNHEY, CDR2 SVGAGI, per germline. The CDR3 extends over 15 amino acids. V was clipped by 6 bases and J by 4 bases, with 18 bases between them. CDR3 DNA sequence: TGTGCCAGCAGCCGCCGCGGGGTAGGTAGCACTGAAGCTTTCTTT. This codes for CASSRRGVGSTEAFF.

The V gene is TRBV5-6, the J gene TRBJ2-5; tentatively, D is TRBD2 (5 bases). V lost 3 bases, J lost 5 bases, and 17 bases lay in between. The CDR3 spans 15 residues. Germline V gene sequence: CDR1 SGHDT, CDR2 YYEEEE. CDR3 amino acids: CASSWARLTGETQYF. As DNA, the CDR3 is TGTGCCAGCAGCTGGGCCAGATTAACGGGGGAGACCCAGTACTTC.

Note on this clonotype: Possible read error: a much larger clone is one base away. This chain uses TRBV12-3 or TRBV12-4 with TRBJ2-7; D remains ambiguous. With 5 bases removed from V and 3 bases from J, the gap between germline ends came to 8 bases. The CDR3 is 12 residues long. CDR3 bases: TGTGCCAGCAGTCAGTTAAACTACGAGCAGTACTTC. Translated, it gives CASSQLNYEQYF.

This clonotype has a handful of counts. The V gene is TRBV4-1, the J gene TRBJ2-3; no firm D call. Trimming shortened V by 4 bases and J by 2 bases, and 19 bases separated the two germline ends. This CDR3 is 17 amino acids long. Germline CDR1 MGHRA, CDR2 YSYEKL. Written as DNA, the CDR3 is TGCGCCAGCAGCCGCCTATTACAGAGATTCCCCACAGATACGCAGTATTTT. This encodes CASSRLLQRFPTDTQYF.

CDR3 sequence reads: CASINRDRVGEQYF. As DNA, the CDR3 is TGTGCCAGCATCAACCGGGACAGGGTCGGGGAGCAGTACTTC. The chain carries TRBV28 and TRBJ2-7, with 9 bases aligning to TRBD1. The germline V gene has CDR1 MDHEN and CDR2 SYDVKM. V trimming: 7 bases; J trimming: 7 bases; junction bases outside the gene matches: 11. This CDR3 has 14 residues. Using reference TRBV28 and TRBJ2-7 for the parts outside the CDR3, the full variable domain is DVKVTQSSRYLVKRTGEKVFLECVQDMDHENMFWYRQDPGLGLRLIYFSYDVKMKEKGDIPEGYSVSREKKERFSLILESASTNQTSMYLCASINRDRVGEQYFGPGTRLTVT.

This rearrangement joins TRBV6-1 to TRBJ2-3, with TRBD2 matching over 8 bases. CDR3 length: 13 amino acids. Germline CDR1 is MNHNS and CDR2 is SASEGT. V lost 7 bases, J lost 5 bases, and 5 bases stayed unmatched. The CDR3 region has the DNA TGTGCCAGCACCAAACTAGCGGTAGATACGCAGTATTTT. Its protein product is CASTKLAVDTQYF.

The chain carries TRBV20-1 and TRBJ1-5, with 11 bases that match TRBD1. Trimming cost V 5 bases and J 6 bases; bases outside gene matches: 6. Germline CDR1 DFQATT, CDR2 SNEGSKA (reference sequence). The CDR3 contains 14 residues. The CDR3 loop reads CSASRDRGFQPQHF. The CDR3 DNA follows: TGCAGTGCTTCTAGGGACAGGGGGTTTCAGCCCCAGCATTTT.

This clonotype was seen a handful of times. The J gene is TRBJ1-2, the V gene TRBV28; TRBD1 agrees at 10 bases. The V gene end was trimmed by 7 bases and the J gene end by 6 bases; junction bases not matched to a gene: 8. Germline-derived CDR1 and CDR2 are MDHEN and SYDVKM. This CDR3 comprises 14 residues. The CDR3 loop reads CASTPRTGGDGYTF. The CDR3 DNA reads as TGTGCCAGCACCCCTCGGACAGGGGGGGATGGCTACACCTTC.

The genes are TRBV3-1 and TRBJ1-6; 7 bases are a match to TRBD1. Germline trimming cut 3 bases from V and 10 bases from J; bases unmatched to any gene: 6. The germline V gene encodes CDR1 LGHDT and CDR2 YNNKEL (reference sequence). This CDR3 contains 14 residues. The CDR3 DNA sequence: TGTGCCAGCAGCCAGACACAGGGGTCCTCACCCCTCCACTTT. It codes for CASSQTQGSSPLHF. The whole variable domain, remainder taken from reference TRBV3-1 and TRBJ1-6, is DTAVSQTPKYLVTQMGNDKSIKCEQNLGHDTMYWYKQDSKKFLKIMFSYNNKELIINETVPNRFSPKSPDKAHLNLHINSLELGDSAVYFCASSQTQGSSPLHFGNGTRLTVT.

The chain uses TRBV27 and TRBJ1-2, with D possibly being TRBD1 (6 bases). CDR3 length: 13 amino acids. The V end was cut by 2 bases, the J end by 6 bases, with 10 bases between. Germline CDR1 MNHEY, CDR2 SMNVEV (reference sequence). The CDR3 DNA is TGTGCCAGCAGTTTAGGGGGGGCGAATGGCTACACCTTC. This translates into CASSLGGANGYTF.

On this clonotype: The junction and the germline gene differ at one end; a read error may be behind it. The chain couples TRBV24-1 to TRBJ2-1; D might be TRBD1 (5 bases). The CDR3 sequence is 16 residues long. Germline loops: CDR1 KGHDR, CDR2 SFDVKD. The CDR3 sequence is CATSDAGLSSHNEQFF. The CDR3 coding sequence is TGTGCCACCAGTGATGCAGGGCTCAGCTCCCACAATGAGCAGTTCTTC.

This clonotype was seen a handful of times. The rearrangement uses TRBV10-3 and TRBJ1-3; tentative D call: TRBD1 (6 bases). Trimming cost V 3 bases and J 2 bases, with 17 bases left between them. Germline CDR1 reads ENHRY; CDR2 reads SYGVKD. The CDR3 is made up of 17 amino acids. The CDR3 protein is CAISDSGTLLTGNTIYF. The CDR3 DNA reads TGTGCCATCAGTGATTCCGGGACACTCCTGACTGGAAACACCATATATTTT.

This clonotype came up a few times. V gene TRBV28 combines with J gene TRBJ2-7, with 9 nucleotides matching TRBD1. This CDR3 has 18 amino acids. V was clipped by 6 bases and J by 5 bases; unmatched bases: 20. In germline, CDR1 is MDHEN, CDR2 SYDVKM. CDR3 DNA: TGTGCCAGCAGGCCTACCGGGACAGGGAAAACGGTTCTTCACGAGCAGTACTTC. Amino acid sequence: CASRPTGTGKTVLHEQYF.